Shown below are 7 T cell receptor beta chains from a single sample sequenced in a study of technical replicates of blood from several donors. TCRdb's table, derived via immunoSEQ multiplex PCR, lists solely in-frame clones and lacks some. The sample holds tens of thousands of clones, less than 98% seen once. The sequencing sample was made of T cells isolated from PBMCs. The receptors shown here come from a human donor in good health.

This sequence joins TRBV11-3 and TRBJ1-1, with unresolved D. The CDR3 spans 13 residues. V was shortened by 1 base and J by 2 bases, with 5 bases between the two germline ends. CDR1 SGHNT and CDR2 YENEEA come from the germline V gene. The CDR3 nucleotides read TGTGCCAGCAGCTTAGTTGGCAACACTGAAGCTTTCTTT. It specifies CASSLVGNTEAFF.

The CDR3 region has the DNA TGTGCCATCAGTGACGCTAGCTCCTACGAGCAGTACTTC. Residues: CAISDASSYEQYF. The chain recombines TRBV10-3 with TRBJ2-7, with D unclear. Germline V gives CDR1 ENHRY, CDR2 SYGVKD. CDR3 length equals 13 residues. The V gene lost 3 bases and the J gene lost 0 bases, with 6 bases spanning the gap.

V is TRBV2 and J is TRBJ2-7; a weak D match, TRBD1 (5 bases). Germline CDR1 reads SNHLY; CDR2 reads FYNNEI. V dropped 6 bases and J dropped 6 bases, with 15 bases sitting between them. The CDR3 loop spans 13 amino acids. The chain's CDR3 is CASSKDISGEQYF. The CDR3 DNA follows: TGTGCCAGCAGCAAGGACATCTCGGGCGAGCAGTACTTC.

The chain employs TRBV7-2 and TRBJ2-4; D is unclear. Trimming took off 2 bases at V and 4 bases at J, with 9 bases between the two ends. Germline V CDR1 and CDR2: SGHTA, FQGNSA. CDR3 length: 14 amino acids. The CDR3 is CASSLFDKKNIQYF. The DNA of the CDR3 is TGTGCCAGCAGCTTATTCGACAAGAAAAACATTCAGTACTTC.

J is TRBJ1-5 and V is TRBV19; D perhaps matches TRBD1 (5 bases). The CDR3 has 15 amino acids. Per the germline V gene, CDR1 is LNHDA and CDR2 is SQIVND (reference sequence). With 5 bases removed from V and 0 bases from J, the gap between germline ends came to 11 bases. The CDR3 sequence is CASSGQIYSNQPQHF. The CDR3, as DNA: TGTGCCAGTAGTGGACAAATTTATAGCAATCAGCCCCAGCATTTT.

The chain recombines TRBV6-1 with TRBJ2-7; D is uncertain. The germline V and J ends were trimmed by 4 bases and 4 bases, with 8 bases remaining between them. The CDR3 is made up of 12 amino acids. Germline V lookup: CDR1 MNHNS, CDR2 SASEGT. CDR3 nucleotides: TGTGCCAGCAGTGGGAGCCATTACGAGCAGTACTTC. Amino acids: CASSGSHYEQYF.

The chain couples TRBV18 to TRBJ1-1, with TRBD1 matching over 8 bases. The CDR3 has 12 residues. From germline, CDR1 is KGHSH and CDR2 LQKENI. The junction had 3 bases not matched to a gene; V was cut back by 4 bases and J by 8 bases. DNA of the CDR3: TGTGCCAGCTCACGGACAGGGAAGGAAGCTTTCTTT. It translates to CASSRTGKEAFF.